The text below deals with one TCR beta chain. Its antigen is currently unknown. The data originate from a study of T cells in localized non-small cell lung cancer. Overall study results and limits: Increased T cell density in blood showed an association with longer overall survival. In adjacent lung appeared a median around 60 of the top 100 tumor clones.

The table came from immunoSEQ multiplex PCR; TCRdb's copy has only in-frame clones and leaves some out. Altogether tens of thousands of clones are present, 80% to 90% being singletons, with the ten largest covering less than 6%. V lost 4 bases, J lost 5 bases, and 5 bases stayed unmatched. In germline, CDR1 is LNHDA, CDR2 SQIVND (reference sequence). This CDR3 comprises 16 residues. The receptor's source is a woman aged 35 to 75 with stage I lung adenocarcinoma. This chain links TRBV19 with TRBJ2-2; 12 bases fit TRBD2. The input for sequencing was peripheral blood, taken before any cancer treatment. The CDR3 spells CASSTPTSGGTGELFF. For the CDR3, the DNA is TGTGCCAGTAGTACCCCTACTAGCGGGGGGACCGGGGAGCTGTTTTTT.